The 20 T cell receptor beta chains given below trace back to one sample, sequenced in a study of patients and donors after allogeneic stem cell transplantation. TCRdb re-analysed the RT-PCR reads in MiXCR, keeping a single row per CDR3 protein. Found here are hundreds of thousands of distinct CDR3 sequences, about 14% of them singletons; the top ten hold roughly 11%. Source material: blood, either unsorted or a sorted T cell fraction (not recorded which). These receptors all stem from a human donor who was either an allogeneic HSCT recipient or a stem cell or donor lymphocyte infusion donor (not recorded which). It is not recorded whose cells these are; they may come from a transplant donor.

V is TRBV24-1 and J is TRBJ2-1, with a possible D match to TRBD2 (7 bases). The CDR3 is 15 residues long. The germline V gene has CDR1 KGHDR and CDR2 SFDVKD. Trimming left V 4 bases short and J 6 bases short, with 15 bases between. The CDR3 bases are TGTGCCACCAGTGACCCAACAGGGAGGGGCAATGAGCAGTTCTTC. As protein: CATSDPTGRGNEQFF.

The J gene is TRBJ2-3, the V gene TRBV5-1, with D tentatively TRBD2 (6 bases). The germline V and J ends were trimmed by 0 bases and 4 bases, with 12 bases remaining between them. The V gene's germline CDR1 is SGHRS and CDR2 YFSETQ. CDR3 length: 15 amino acids. Here the CDR3 DNA reads TGCGCCAGCAGCTTGGCCGTCGGGAGCTCAGATACGCAGTATTTT. Translation: CASSLAVGSSDTQYF.

The rearrangement joins TRBV11-3 to TRBJ2-2; 10 bases are a match to TRBD2. The CDR3 consists of 14 residues. V gave up 5 bases and J gave up 5 bases; unmatched junction bases: 2. CDR1 is SGHNT and CDR2 is YENEEA in the germline V gene. CDR3 protein: CASSAGLATGELFF. In nucleotides, the CDR3 is TGTGCCAGCAGCGCGGGACTAGCGACCGGGGAGCTGTTTTTT.

This clonotype occurred a few times. The rearrangement links TRBV3-1 to TRBJ1-6; unclear D gene. The CDR3 runs to 12 residues. V lost 5 bases to trimming and J lost 13 bases, with 12 bases between them. Germline lookup yields CDR1 LGHDT and CDR2 YNNKEL (reference sequence). CDR3 in amino acids: CASSSPPGPLHF. The DNA for the CDR3 is TGTGCCAGCAGCAGCCCTCCGGGGCCCCTCCACTTT.

At least ten counts were recorded for this clonotype. The V and J genes are TRBV13 and TRBJ1-3, with 8 bases matching TRBD1. After removal of 0 bases from V and 7 bases from J, the junction contained 5 bases not matched to a gene. Germline V gene sequence: CDR1 PRHDT, CDR2 FYEKMQ (reference sequence). The CDR3 contains 15 residues. CDR3 nucleotides: TGTGCCAGCAGCTTAGGCCGGACAGGGAGTAACACCATATATTTT. It codes for CASSLGRTGSNTIYF.

J is TRBJ2-5 and V is TRBV15; D possibly matches TRBD1 or TRBD2 (5 bases each). CDR1 is LNHNV, CDR2 YYDKDF, per germline (reference sequence). CDR3 length: 16 residues. V was pared by 3 bases and J by 2 bases, with 16 bases between. The CDR3 reads CATSRVLGVGQETQYF. The CDR3 DNA reads TGTGCCACCAGCAGGGTGCTGGGGGTCGGACAAGAGACCCAGTACTTC.

This clonotype was seen repeatedly, ten times or more. J is TRBJ2-7 and V is TRBV7-8; TRBD2 matches 10 bases. Losses at the gene ends were 5 bases for V and 4 bases for J; bases not matched to a gene: 8. The CDR3 is 15 residues long. CDR1 SGHVS and CDR2 FQNEAQ come from the germline V gene. CDR3 DNA sequence: TGTGCCAGCAGCCCCTCTAGCGGGAGCTGGTACGAGCAGTACTTC. Protein product: CASSPSSGSWYEQYF.

There are a few counts of this clonotype. This sequence joins TRBV11-2 and TRBJ2-7, with 9 bases identical to TRBD1. The CDR3 length is 15 residues. Germline CDR1 SGHAT, CDR2 FQNNGV. V trimming: 5 bases; J trimming: 2 bases; junction bases outside the gene matches: 7. CDR3 nucleotides: TGTGCCAGCAGCCCTGGGACAGGGTTCGCCTACGAGCAGTACTTC. It specifies CASSPGTGFAYEQYF.

The rearrangement links TRBV29-1 to TRBJ1-2; possible D gene TRBD1, 6 bases. The CDR3 has 13 amino acids. Germline V gives CDR1 SQVTM, CDR2 ANQGSEA. Trimming stripped 3 bases from V and 6 bases from J, with 14 bases between. CDR3 in DNA: TGCAGCGTTGATATTAGAGGGGGGCATGGCTACACCTTC. It yields the protein CSVDIRGGHGYTF.

The chain recombines TRBV6-1 with TRBJ1-1; a possible D gene is TRBD1 (6 bases). CDR1 is MNHNS, CDR2 SASEGT, per germline. Trimming pared 4 bases from V and 1 base from J, leaving 10 bases between. This CDR3 comprises 14 residues. In DNA form, the CDR3 reads TGTGCCAGCAGTGCCGGGGGGCGGAACACTGAAGCTTTCTTT. Translating it yields CASSAGGRNTEAFF.

This clonotype was picked up a small number of times. V and J are TRBV20-1 and TRBJ2-7; the D is unclear. Germline V gives CDR1 DFQATT, CDR2 SNEGSKA (reference sequence). Trimming shortened V by 3 bases and J by 0 bases, and 15 bases separated the two germline ends. This CDR3 is 15 amino acids long. The CDR3 loop reads CSARSSVKSSYEQYF. The CDR3 nucleotides are TGCAGTGCTAGGTCGTCCGTTAAGTCCTCCTACGAGCAGTACTTC.

J is TRBJ2-6 and V is TRBV3-1; D possibly corresponds to TRBD1 (6 bases). Trimming removed 3 bases at V and 0 bases at J, with 15 bases between. CDR3 length equals 18 residues. CDR1 and CDR2 from the germline V gene are LGHDT and YNNKEL (reference sequence). DNA of the CDR3: TGTGCCAGCAGCCAGGGGGCAATCGCACTCTCTGGGGCCAACGTCCTGACTTTC. It translates to CASSQGAIALSGANVLTF. The entire variable domain, with the rest obtained from reference TRBV3-1 and TRBJ2-6, is as follows: DTAVSQTPKYLVTQMGNDKSIKCEQNLGHDTMYWYKQDSKKFLKIMFSYNNKELIINETVPNRFSPKSPDKAHLNLHINSLELGDSAVYFCASSQGAIALSGANVLTFGAGSRLTVL.

This clonotype was seen more than once but under ten times. The V gene is TRBV27, the J gene TRBJ2-7, with D tentatively TRBD1 (5 bases). CDR3 size: 16 residues. V was cut by 2 bases and J by 3 bases, with 17 bases left in between. Germline V lookup: CDR1 MNHEY, CDR2 SMNVEV (reference sequence). CDR3 in DNA: TGTGCCAGCAGTTTACGTCGACAGCAAGGAAACTACGAGCAGTACTTC. This translates into CASSLRRQQGNYEQYF.

The chain employs TRBV2 and TRBJ2-7, with 9 positions matching TRBD1. Germline CDR1 is SNHLY and CDR2 is FYNNEI. The CDR3 loop spans 15 amino acids. J gave up 1 base and V 4 bases, and 5 bases lay outside the gene matches. In DNA, the CDR3 is TGTGCCAGCAGTGTAGCACAGGGGGCTTCCTACGAGCAGTACTTC. It specifies CASSVAQGASYEQYF.

This clonotype has just a few counts. The chain uses TRBV12-3 or TRBV12-4 and TRBJ2-4; D gene uncertain. Trimming removed 6 bases from V and 2 bases from J, with 11 bases in between. The CDR3 is 14 residues long. The CDR3 region has the DNA TGTGCCAGCAGGCCTACCGGGCCCAAAAACATTCAGTACTTC. Its protein is CASRPTGPKNIQYF.

The genes are TRBV7-9 and TRBJ2-3, with D unclear. CDR3 size: 16 residues. The germline gives CDR1 SEHNR, CDR2 FQNEAQ (reference sequence). V lost 5 bases, J lost 4 bases, and 19 bases lay in between. The DNA of the CDR3 is TGTGCCAGCAGCGACGAAGGGCGCTTTCGGGCAGATACGCAGTATTTT. It yields the protein CASSDEGRFRADTQYF.

This chain links TRBV19 with TRBJ1-1; TRBD1 matches at 9 bases. This CDR3 comprises 12 residues. Germline trimming cut 9 bases from V and 4 bases from J; bases unmatched to any gene: 3. Germline V lookup: CDR1 LNHDA, CDR2 SQIVND (reference sequence). CDR3 nucleotide sequence: TGTGCCAGCGACAGGGGGTCCACTGAAGCTTTCTTT. This codes for CASDRGSTEAFF.

This clonotype was picked up many times. The chain is built from TRBV6-5 and TRBJ2-1; 8 bases align to TRBD2. V gave up 0 bases and J gave up 11 bases; unmatched junction bases: 12. This CDR3 contains 16 residues. Germline V gene sequence: CDR1 MNHEY, CDR2 SVGAGI. The CDR3 coding sequence is TGTGCCAGCAGTTACTCGGGTTACGGGGGGGGCGGGAAGCAGTTCTTC. This translates into CASSYSGYGGGGKQFF.

This clonotype was picked up many times. This chain links TRBV20-1 with TRBJ1-1; D unclear. The V end was cut by 4 bases, the J end by 6 bases, with 12 bases between. CDR3 size: 12 residues. Germline lookup yields CDR1 DFQATT and CDR2 SNEGSKA (reference sequence). CDR3 sequence reads: CSAIIGRAEAFF. The DNA of the CDR3 is TGCAGTGCTATTATCGGCAGAGCTGAAGCTTTCTTT.

V is TRBV5-6 and J is TRBJ1-2; 8 bases are a match to TRBD1. J gave up 4 bases and V 6 bases, and 8 bases lay outside the gene matches. This CDR3 contains 14 residues. Germline lookup yields CDR1 SGHDT and CDR2 YYEEEE. As DNA, the CDR3 is TGTGCCAGCACGCCGACAGGGGAGGGCTATGGCTACACCTTC. Its translation: CASTPTGEGYGYTF.